The T cell receptor beta chain under discussion was sequenced for a study of cytomegalovirus exposure and HLA in healthy donors. Broader study findings: Association of a missense DCLRE1C variant with TCR beta V- and J-gene trimming was reported in a later analysis. The authors excluded some V segments, including TRBV6-2 and TRBV6-3, as indistinguishable.

Participants comprised healthy donors of bone marrow. Germline V gives CDR1 MGHRA, CDR2 YSYEKL. V trimming: 1 base; J trimming: 0 bases; junction bases outside the gene matches: 0. The CDR3 totals 14 residues. Notes on this clone: What it binds is not known.

The PCR employed 60 Vbeta primers together with 13 Jbeta primers. Assay used: immunoSEQ multiplex PCR; TCRdb lists only in-frame clones, some missing. The table for this sample gives some 75,000 clones. Sequenced input: PBMCs. This TCR was recovered from a man in his forties in good health and CMV-seronegative. The V and J genes are TRBV4-1 and TRBJ2-7; 7 nucleotides align to TRBD1. The CDR3 sequence is CASSQGQGSYEQYF. CDR3 bases: TGCGCCAGCAGCCAAGGACAGGGCTCCTACGAGCAGTACTTC.